This T cell receptor beta chain emerged from a study of shared clonotypes between healthy human individuals. Study-wide points: Rarefaction exposed incomplete sorted-subset sequencing despite large depth.

The naive CD8 population came from CD45RO-negative cells selected for CCR7, without terminally differentiated effector memory CD45RA+ cells. As to this clone: Its antigen is unknown.

This CDR3 has 15 amino acids. CDR1 is MGHDK and CDR2 is SYGVNS in the germline V gene. V was shortened by 4 bases and J by 5 bases, with 15 bases between the two germline ends. TCRdb keeps only in-frame clones here, not all; method: immunoSEQ multiplex PCR. The repertoire holds roughly 2,000,000 clones, with over 85% as singletons. Material: naive CD8+ T cells sorted from blood. The receptor was isolated from a man aged 18 to 30 in good health. The J gene is TRBJ1-5, the V gene TRBV25-1; possibly TRBD1 for D (5 bases). As DNA, the CDR3 is TGTGCCAGCAGTGCCCCCGGGACCGCCGATCAGCCCCAGCATTTT. Translated, it gives CASSAPGTADQPQHF.